This entry lists 30 T cell receptor beta chains sequenced from one sample in a study of T cell repertoires in cytomegalovirus infection (dated 2019 in TCRdb). This specimen's treatment or condition label, per the study, means: in vitro stimulation with specific CMV peptide epitopes to enrich CMV-specific T cells. The instrument given in TCRdb is Illumina HiSeq 1500. TCRdb passed the public sequencing reads through fastp at Q25 and MiXCR, retaining productive beta sequences. All rows with the same CDR3 protein become a single entry with the most common DNA and genes. In all, the sample holds 450,000 to 600,000 distinct CDR3 sequences, and more than 30% of those were seen once. Roughly a sixth of the sample comes from the top ten. Antigens of these TCRs are unknown. Sequenced here: cultured PBMCs, sampled from culture after CMV antigen stimulation. All receptors derive from a human donor in good health (CMV status not recorded). Some clones in this sample may be carry-over from other donors' samples.

The chain employs TRBV6-2 or TRBV6-3 and TRBJ2-5; D is perhaps TRBD2 (5 bases). CDR1 is MNHEY, CDR2 SVGEGT, per germline. The CDR3 sequence is 15 residues long. Trimming removed 6 bases at V and 2 bases at J, with 16 bases between. The CDR3 DNA is TGTGCCAGCAGCTCAGGCCAGACTACGCAAGAGACCCAGTACTTC. Amino acid sequence: CASSSGQTTQETQYF.

This chain connects TRBV28 to TRBJ2-5, with 11 positions matching TRBD1. The germline V gene has CDR1 MDHEN and CDR2 SYDVKM. This CDR3 comprises 13 residues. V lost 4 bases to trimming and J lost 5 bases; unmatched junction nucleotides: 0. CDR3 sequence: CASSWDRGETQYF. DNA of the CDR3: TGTGCCAGCAGTTGGGACAGGGGGGAGACCCAGTACTTC.

The chain joins TRBV5-4 to TRBJ1-2; weak D call: TRBD1 (5 bases). V was pared by 4 bases and J by 3 bases, with 10 bases between. Per germline, CDR1 SGHNT and CDR2 YYREEE (reference sequence). This CDR3 region has 13 residues. CDR3 bases: TGTGCCAGCAGCCCGACAGCTTACTATGGCTACACCTTC. Encoded protein: CASSPTAYYGYTF.

The chain recombines TRBV11-1 with TRBJ2-7; possibly TRBD1 for D (5 bases). Germline values: CDR1 SGHAT, CDR2 FQDESV (reference sequence). There are 15 residues in the CDR3. Trimming took off 6 bases at V and 3 bases at J, with 18 bases between the two ends. The CDR3 DNA reads TGTGCCAGCAGTCCCCCCCAGGGCGGAGTCTACGAGCAGTACTTC. Translated, it gives CASSPPQGGVYEQYF.

This clonotype was seen many times. V and J are TRBV11-2 and TRBJ2-2, with no clear D. CDR3 length: 14 amino acids. Trimming removed 2 bases from V and 3 bases from J, with 7 bases in between. Per germline, CDR1 SGHAT and CDR2 FQNNGV. The CDR3 loop reads CASSLYADTGELFF. The CDR3, as DNA: TGTGCCAGCAGCTTATACGCTGACACCGGGGAGCTGTTTTTT.

This clonotype was recorded at least ten times. The chain employs TRBV7-6 and TRBJ1-1, with D maybe TRBD1 (6 bases). The CDR3 is made up of 14 amino acids. Germline V gene lookup returns CDR1 SGHVS and CDR2 FNYEAQ. V was trimmed by 5 bases and J by 3 bases, leaving 13 bases between them. The CDR3 loop is CASSTGGLHTEAFF. The CDR3 nucleotides are TGTGCCAGCAGCACCGGGGGCCTCCACACTGAAGCTTTCTTT.

The chain has TRBV25-1 and TRBJ1-2; D unclear. Germline V gives CDR1 MGHDK, CDR2 SYGVNS. Trimming stripped 6 bases from V and 2 bases from J, with 13 bases between. The CDR3 extends over 14 amino acids. CDR3 amino acids: CASRGANYNYGYTF. In DNA form, the CDR3 reads TGTGCCAGCAGAGGTGCCAATTACAACTATGGCTACACCTTC.

This sequence joins TRBV7-9 and TRBJ2-5; D unclear. Germline V gene lookup returns CDR1 SEHNR and CDR2 FQNEAQ (reference sequence). This CDR3 has 13 amino acids. Trimming removed 1 base from V and 4 bases from J, with 7 bases in between. CDR3: CASSLGSTETQYF. CDR3 coding DNA: TGTGCCAGCAGCTTAGGGAGCACAGAGACCCAGTACTTC.

The V gene is TRBV2, the J gene TRBJ2-2, with D tentatively TRBD2 (6 bases). The CDR3 is 15 residues long. Trimming took 3 bases from V and 3 from J, leaving 11 bases between them. The V gene's germline CDR1 is SNHLY and CDR2 FYNNEI. The chain's CDR3 is CASSEDYPYTGELFF. CDR3 DNA: TGTGCCAGCAGTGAGGACTATCCATACACCGGGGAGCTGTTTTTT.

This chain joins TRBV9 and TRBJ2-1; tentatively, D is TRBD1 or TRBD2 (5 bases each). This CDR3 spans 18 amino acids. Germline CDR1 reads SGDLS; CDR2 reads YYNGEE. Trimming shortened V by 0 bases and J by 3 bases, and 19 bases separated the two germline ends. The CDR3 sequence: CASSVGDGGRSFYNEQFF. CDR3 coding DNA: TGTGCCAGCAGCGTAGGTGATGGGGGAAGATCCTTCTACAATGAGCAGTTCTTC.

The gene calls are TRBV9 and TRBJ2-5; 7 bases align to TRBD2. The CDR3 extends over 15 amino acids. Germline values: CDR1 SGDLS, CDR2 YYNGEE. V dropped 3 bases and J dropped 4; count of bases not matched to a gene: 9. Written as DNA, the CDR3 is TGTGCCAGCAGCGACGACGGGAGGACTGGAGAGACCCAGTACTTC. Amino acids: CASSDDGRTGETQYF.

The chain joins TRBV19 to TRBJ2-6, with 8 bases fitting TRBD1. Germline loops: CDR1 LNHDA, CDR2 SQIVND (reference sequence). The CDR3 is made up of 17 amino acids. V trimming: 0 bases; J trimming: 2 bases; junction bases outside the gene matches: 3. The CDR3 sequence: CASSIDRGLAGANVLTF. CDR3 coding DNA: TGTGCCAGTAGTATAGACAGGGGGCTGGCTGGGGCCAACGTCCTGACTTTC.

There are a few counts of this clonotype. V is TRBV7-2 and J is TRBJ2-3; 11 nucleotides match TRBD2. V was pared by 4 bases and J by 9 bases, with 6 bases of the junction left unmatched. The CDR3 covers 14 residues. CDR1 SGHTA and CDR2 FQGNSA come from the germline V gene. CDR3 coding DNA: TGTGCCAGCAGCTCAAGGACTAGCGGGCCAACGCAGTATTTT. Translation: CASSSRTSGPTQYF.

CDR3 bases: TGTGCCAGCACTAGAGGGGTTACAGATACGCAGTATTTT. Amino acids: CASTRGVTDTQYF. The V call is TRBV2, the J call TRBJ2-3, with D perhaps TRBD1 or TRBD2 (5 bases each). The length of the CDR3 is 13 residues. Germline V gene data show CDR1 as SNHLY and CDR2 as FYNNEI. V lost 7 bases, J lost 3 bases, and 11 bases lay in between.

This sequence joins TRBV19 and TRBJ2-1; D might be TRBD1 (5 bases). The CDR3 runs 16 residues. Germline V gene sequence: CDR1 LNHDA, CDR2 SQIVND (reference sequence). The ends were cut back, 5 bases at V and 5 bases at J, with 19 bases in the middle. The CDR3 loop reads CASSLRQRSTNNEQFF. In nucleotides, the CDR3 is TGTGCCAGTAGTCTTCGACAGCGAAGTACGAACAATGAGCAGTTCTTC.

The chain uses TRBV11-2 and TRBJ1-1; D is undetermined. V was pared by 2 bases and J by 3 bases, with 10 bases between. The CDR3 runs to 14 residues. The germline gives CDR1 SGHAT, CDR2 FQNNGV. This CDR3 reads CASSLQSWDTEAFF. DNA for the CDR3: TGTGCCAGCAGCTTACAAAGCTGGGACACTGAAGCTTTCTTT. Full variable domain (outside the CDR3, taken from reference TRBV11-2 and TRBJ1-1): EAGVAQSPRYKIIEKRQSVAFWCNPISGHATLYWYQQILGQGPKLLIQFQNNGVVDDSQLPKDRFSAERLKGVDSTLKIQPAKLEDSAVYLCASSLQSWDTEAFFGQGTRLTVV.

Comments on this clonotype: The CDR3 ends on some other residue instead of the conserved phenylalanine or tryptophan, so this is likely a read error. V and J are TRBV7-2 and TRBJ2-1; D gene uncertain. The CDR3 covers 15 residues. V was trimmed by 1 base and J by 2 bases, leaving 9 bases between them. Germline loops: CDR1 SGHTA, CDR2 FQGNSA. CDR3 residues: CASSLEWSPYNEQFS. The DNA for the CDR3 is TGTGCCAGCAGCTTAGAGTGGTCACCCTACAATGAGCAGTTCTCC.

CDR3 DNA: TGCAGCGTTGAATGGGCCGTTGGGGAGACCCAGTACTTC. Protein sequence: CSVEWAVGETQYF. The chain recombines TRBV29-1 with TRBJ2-5; D unclear. The CDR3 runs 13 residues. Trimming pared 2 bases from V and 5 bases from J, leaving 12 bases between. CDR1 SQVTM and CDR2 ANQGSEA come from the germline V gene.

The CDR3 region has the DNA TGTGCCAGCAGTTACGGACAGGAACTTAACACTGAAGCTTTCTTT. The encoded protein is CASSYGQELNTEAFF. J is TRBJ1-1 and V is TRBV6-2 or TRBV6-3, with TRBD1 matching over 7 bases. Germline lookup yields CDR1 MNHEY and CDR2 SVGEGT. V lost 2 bases to trimming and J lost 2 bases; unmatched junction nucleotides: 5. The CDR3 has 15 residues.

The V call is TRBV12-3 or TRBV12-4, the J call TRBJ2-5, with D perhaps being TRBD1 or TRBD2 (5 bases each). V lost 3 bases and J lost 4, with 15 bases in between. The CDR3 is made up of 15 amino acids. This CDR3 is CASSFGASAGETQYF. The CDR3 coding sequence is TGTGCCAGCAGTTTTGGGGCATCGGCGGGAGAGACCCAGTACTTC.

This clonotype has just a few counts. The chain carries TRBV25-1 and TRBJ2-1; weak D call: TRBD2 (7 bases). V dropped 1 base and J dropped 4 bases, with 14 bases sitting between them. The germline gives CDR1 MGHDK, CDR2 SYGVNS. The CDR3 loop spans 16 amino acids. CDR3 coding DNA: TGTGCCAGCAGTGAATTAGGGGGGGTAGAGTACAATGAGCAGTTCTTC. Amino acid sequence: CASSELGGVEYNEQFF.

This chain links TRBV3-1 with TRBJ1-2; D gene ambiguous. The ends were cut back, 10 bases at V and 4 bases at J, with 10 bases in the middle. CDR3 length: 11 residues. Germline V gives CDR1 LGHDT, CDR2 YNNKEL (reference sequence). For the CDR3, the DNA is TGTGCCACCCGGGAAGGCTATGGCTACACCTTC. Translation: CATREGYGYTF.

This clonotype was found many times. The gene calls are TRBV6-2 or TRBV6-3 and TRBJ1-5; no reliable D call. With 10 bases removed from V and 7 bases from J, the gap between germline ends came to 17 bases. This CDR3 region has 13 residues. Germline CDR1 and CDR2: MNHEY and SVGEGT. This CDR3 reads CATQRWVRQPQHF. In DNA, the CDR3 is TGTGCCACCCAAAGGTGGGTGAGACAGCCCCAGCATTTT.

This clonotype was seen only a few times. V usage is TRBV12-3 or TRBV12-4 and J usage is TRBJ2-1, with 7 bases identical to TRBD1. This CDR3 region has 17 residues. V shed 1 base, J shed 0 bases, and the junction held 6 bases outside the gene matches. CDR3 nucleotide sequence: TGTGCCAGCAGTTTAGAAAGAGGGGGCAGCTCCTACAATGAGCAGTTCTTC. This encodes CASSLERGGSSYNEQFF.

This clonotype was seen more than once but under ten times. The J gene is TRBJ2-1, the V gene TRBV15; 12 bases fit TRBD2. This CDR3 is built from 22 residues. V shed 1 base, J shed 1 base, and the junction held 17 bases outside the gene matches. CDR1 and CDR2 (germline): LNHNV, YYDKDF (reference sequence). CDR3 sequence reads: CATSRAYPTSGRAGISYNEQFF. The CDR3 region has the DNA TGTGCCACCAGCAGAGCTTATCCGACTAGCGGGAGAGCGGGGATATCCTACAATGAGCAGTTCTTC.

The chain is built from TRBV27 and TRBJ2-1; D remains ambiguous. V was pared by 2 bases and J by 5 bases, with 7 bases between. Germline V gene sequence: CDR1 MNHEY, CDR2 SMNVEV (reference sequence). The CDR3 consists of 13 residues. The CDR3 nucleotides read TGTGCCAGCAGTTTAAACGGACACAATGAGCAGTTCTTC. Its translation: CASSLNGHNEQFF.

This clonotype was recorded once. The chain combines TRBV4-3 with TRBJ2-1; TRBD1 is a possible D gene (6 bases). The germline gives CDR1 LGHNA, CDR2 YSLEER. V lost 0 bases to trimming and J lost 7 bases, with 13 bases between them. The CDR3 spans 15 residues. Here the CDR3 reads CASSQEPGQGNEQFF. CDR3 in DNA: TGCGCCAGCAGCCAAGAGCCGGGGCAGGGGAATGAGCAGTTCTTC.

This clonotype was observed a few times. The rearrangement joins TRBV4-3 to TRBJ2-5; 9 bases align to TRBD2. Germline V gene sequence: CDR1 LGHNA, CDR2 YSLEER. V lost 3 bases, J lost 2 bases, and 7 bases stayed unmatched. The CDR3 runs 16 residues. CDR3 DNA: TGCGCCAGCAGCCAGAGTCGACTAGCGGATCAAGAGACCCAGTACTTC. As protein: CASSQSRLADQETQYF.

Written as DNA, the CDR3 is TGTGCCAGCCGAATTAAGCCGGGGCTAGCGGGGCCCTCCCAGTTCTTC. This translates into CASRIKPGLAGPSQFF. This chain joins TRBV12-3 or TRBV12-4 and TRBJ2-1; 9 bases are a match to TRBD2. The V gene end was trimmed by 8 bases and the J gene end by 13 bases; junction bases not matched to a gene: 21. The CDR3 is made up of 16 amino acids.

The J gene is TRBJ2-1, the V gene TRBV7-6; perhaps TRBD2 as D (6 bases). The germline CDR1 and CDR2 sequences are SGHVS and FNYEAQ. Trimming took off 5 bases at V and 1 base at J, with 15 bases between the two ends. The CDR3 sequence is 16 residues long. DNA of the CDR3: TGTGCCAGCAGCACCATATCCGGGACTTCCTACAATGAGCAGTTCTTC. Amino acid sequence: CASSTISGTSYNEQFF.